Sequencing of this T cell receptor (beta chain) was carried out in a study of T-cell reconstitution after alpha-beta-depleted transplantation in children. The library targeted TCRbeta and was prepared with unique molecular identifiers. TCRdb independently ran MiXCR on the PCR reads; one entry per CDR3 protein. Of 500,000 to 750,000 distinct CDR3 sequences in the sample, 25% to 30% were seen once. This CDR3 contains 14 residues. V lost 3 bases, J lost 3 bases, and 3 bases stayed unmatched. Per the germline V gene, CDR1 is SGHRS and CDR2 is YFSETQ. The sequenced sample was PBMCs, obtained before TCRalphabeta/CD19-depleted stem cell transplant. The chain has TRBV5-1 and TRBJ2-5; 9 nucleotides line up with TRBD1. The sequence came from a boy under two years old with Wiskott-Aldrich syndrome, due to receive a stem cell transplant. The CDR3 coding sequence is TGCGCCAGCAGCTCCCGACAGGGGGAAGAGACCCAGTACTTC. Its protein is CASSSRQGEETQYF.